This entry lists 3 T cell receptor beta chains sequenced from one sample in a study of blood T cell repertoires in COVID-19. Clones were sequenced by immunoSEQ multiplex PCR, and TCRdb holds only the in-frame ones, with some missing. The sample has about 370,000 clones, roughly nine tenths seen once. Material: PBMCs or T cells enriched from blood (not recorded which). Every receptor here comes from a man aged 18 to 30 who had recovered from COVID-19.

Regarding this clone: An end of the junction does not agree with germline; a read error may underlie this. The J gene is TRBJ2-2, the V gene TRBV4-2; 10 bases align to TRBD2. Germline-derived CDR1 and CDR2 are LGHNA and YNFKEQ. The CDR3 runs 14 residues. CDR3 DNA: TGTGCCAGCAGCCAAGGCCCTAGCGGGGGAGCCTCGTCTTTT. This encodes CASSQGPSGGASSF.

This chain links TRBV28 with TRBJ2-4; 7 bases map to TRBD1. The V gene end was trimmed by 4 bases and the J gene end by 5 bases; junction bases not matched to a gene: 8. This CDR3 is 15 amino acids long. Germline lookup yields CDR1 MDHEN and CDR2 SYDVKM. Written as DNA, the CDR3 is TGTGCCAGCAGTTCGACGACAGGGTGGCAAAACATTCAGTACTTC. It encodes CASSSTTGWQNIQYF.

This sequence joins TRBV27 and TRBJ2-7; maybe TRBD1 (6 bases). V lost 5 bases and J lost 6, with 11 bases in between. The germline V gene has CDR1 MNHEY and CDR2 SMNVEV (reference sequence). CDR3 length: 12 residues. The CDR3 loop reads CASSAIRGEQYF. Here the CDR3 DNA reads TGTGCCAGCAGTGCGATCAGGGGCGAGCAGTACTTC.